This T cell receptor (beta chain) was documented in a study of cytomegalovirus exposure and HLA in healthy donors. The primer mix had 60 Vbeta and 13 Jbeta primers. Only in-frame clones appear in the TCRdb table, and some are missing; sequencing was by immunoSEQ multiplex PCR. The sample yields some 130,000 clones, less than 10% seen once. This clone occurred a few times. Antigen specificity is unknown. Study-wide results and caveats: For most TCR beta V segments, an earlier analysis put the productive rate at about 87% or about 30% of the time. Highly shared sequence variants in one cluster were likely a sequencing artifact.

The sequencing sample was made of PBMCs. The TCR sequence derives from a man aged 45 to 65 in good health and CMV-seronegative.

The CDR3 bases are TGTGCCAGCAGTCCTAGGCCAGGGGGCATCGCAGATACGCAGTATTTT. Encoded protein: CASSPRPGGIADTQYF. The chain recombines TRBV27 with TRBJ2-3; 8 nucleotides line up with TRBD1. CDR1 and CDR2 from the germline V gene are MNHEY and SMNVEV (reference sequence). V was pared by 5 bases and J by 4 bases, with 11 bases of the junction left unmatched. The CDR3 spans 16 residues.